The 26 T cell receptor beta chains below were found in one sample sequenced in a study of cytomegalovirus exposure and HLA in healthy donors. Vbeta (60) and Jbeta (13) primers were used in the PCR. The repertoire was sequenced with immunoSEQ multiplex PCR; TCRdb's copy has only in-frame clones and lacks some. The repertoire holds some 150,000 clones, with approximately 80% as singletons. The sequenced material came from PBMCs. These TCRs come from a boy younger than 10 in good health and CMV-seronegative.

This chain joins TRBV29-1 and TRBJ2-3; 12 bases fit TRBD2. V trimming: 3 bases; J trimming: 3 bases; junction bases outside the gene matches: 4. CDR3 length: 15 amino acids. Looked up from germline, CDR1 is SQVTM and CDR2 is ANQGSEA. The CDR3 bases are TGCAGCGTTGATGGCCTAGCGGGAGGGACAGATACGCAGTATTTT. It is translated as CSVDGLAGGTDTQYF.

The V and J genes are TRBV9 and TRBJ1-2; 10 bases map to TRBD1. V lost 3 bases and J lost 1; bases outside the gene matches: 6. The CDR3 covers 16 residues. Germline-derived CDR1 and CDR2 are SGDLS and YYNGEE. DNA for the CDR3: TGTGCCAGCAGCGAGAGGAGGACAGGGGGTAACTATGGCTACACCTTC. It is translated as CASSERRTGGNYGYTF.

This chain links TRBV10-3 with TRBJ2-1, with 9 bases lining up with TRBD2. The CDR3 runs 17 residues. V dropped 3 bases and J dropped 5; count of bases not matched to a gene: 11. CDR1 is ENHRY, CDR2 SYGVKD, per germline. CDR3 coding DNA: TGTGCCATCAGTGACACTAGCGGGTCTCTCCCCCACAATGAGCAGTTCTTC. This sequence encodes CAISDTSGSLPHNEQFF.

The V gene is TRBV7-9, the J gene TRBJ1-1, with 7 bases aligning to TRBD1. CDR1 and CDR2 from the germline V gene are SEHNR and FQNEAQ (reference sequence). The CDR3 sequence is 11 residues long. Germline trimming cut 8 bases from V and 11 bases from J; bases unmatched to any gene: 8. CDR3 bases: TGTGCCAGCGCAGGGGGGCCGGAGGCTTTCTTT. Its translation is CASAGGPEAFF. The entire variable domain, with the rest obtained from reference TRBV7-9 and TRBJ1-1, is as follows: DTGVSQNPRHKITKRGQNVTFRCDPISEHNRLYWYRQTLGQGPEFLTYFQNEAQLEKSRLLSDRFSAERPKGSFSTLEIQRTEQGDSAMYLCASAGGPEAFFGQGTRLTVV.

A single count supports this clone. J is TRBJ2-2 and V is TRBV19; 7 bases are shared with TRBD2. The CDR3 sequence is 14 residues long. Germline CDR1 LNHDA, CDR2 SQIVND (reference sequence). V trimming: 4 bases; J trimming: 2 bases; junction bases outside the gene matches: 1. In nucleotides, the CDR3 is TGTGCCAGTAGTACGGGGGGAAACACCGGGGAGCTGTTTTTT. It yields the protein CASSTGGNTGELFF.

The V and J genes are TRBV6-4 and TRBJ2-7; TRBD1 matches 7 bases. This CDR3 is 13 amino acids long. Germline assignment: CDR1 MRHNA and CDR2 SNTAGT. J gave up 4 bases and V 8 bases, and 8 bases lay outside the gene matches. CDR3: CASSPGTAYEQYF. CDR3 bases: TGTGCCAGCTCGCCCGGGACAGCTTACGAGCAGTACTTC.

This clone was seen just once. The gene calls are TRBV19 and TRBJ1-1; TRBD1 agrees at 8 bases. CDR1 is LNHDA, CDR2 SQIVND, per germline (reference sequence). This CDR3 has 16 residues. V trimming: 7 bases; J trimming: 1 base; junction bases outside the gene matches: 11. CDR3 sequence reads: CASTKATGVANTEAFF. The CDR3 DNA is TGTGCCAGTACCAAAGCGACAGGGGTGGCGAACACTGAAGCTTTCTTT.

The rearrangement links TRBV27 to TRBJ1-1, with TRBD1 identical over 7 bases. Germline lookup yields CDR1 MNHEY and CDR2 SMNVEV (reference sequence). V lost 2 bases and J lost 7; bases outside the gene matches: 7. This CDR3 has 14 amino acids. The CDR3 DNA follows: TGTGCCAGCAGTTTACGAGGGACAGATCTTGAAGCTTTCTTT. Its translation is CASSLRGTDLEAFF.

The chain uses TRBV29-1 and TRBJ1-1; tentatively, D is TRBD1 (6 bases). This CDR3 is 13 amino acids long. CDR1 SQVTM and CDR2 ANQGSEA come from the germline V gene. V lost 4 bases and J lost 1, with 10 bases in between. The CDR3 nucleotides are TGCAGCGTTGTGGCACAGGGGAACACTGAAGCTTTCTTT. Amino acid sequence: CSVVAQGNTEAFF.

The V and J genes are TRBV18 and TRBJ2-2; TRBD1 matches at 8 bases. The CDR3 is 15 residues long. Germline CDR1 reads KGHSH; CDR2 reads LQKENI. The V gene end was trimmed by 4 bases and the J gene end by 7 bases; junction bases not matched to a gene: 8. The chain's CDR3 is CASSLMTGASGELFF. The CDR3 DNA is TGTGCCAGCTCACTTATGACAGGGGCCAGCGGGGAGCTGTTTTTT.

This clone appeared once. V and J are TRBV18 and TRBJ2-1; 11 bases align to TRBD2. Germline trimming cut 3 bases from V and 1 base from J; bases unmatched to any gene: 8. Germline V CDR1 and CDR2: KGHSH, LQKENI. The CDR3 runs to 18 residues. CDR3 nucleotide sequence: TGTGCCAGCTCACCGTTTACTAGCGGGAGTTCGTCCTACAATGAGCAGTTCTTC. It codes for CASSPFTSGSSSYNEQFF.

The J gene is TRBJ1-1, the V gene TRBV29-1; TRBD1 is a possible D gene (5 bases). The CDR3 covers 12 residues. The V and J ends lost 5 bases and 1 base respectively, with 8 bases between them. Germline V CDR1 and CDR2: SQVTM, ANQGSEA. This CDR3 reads CSVTTGNTEAFF. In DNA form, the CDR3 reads TGCAGCGTTACCACAGGGAACACTGAAGCTTTCTTT.

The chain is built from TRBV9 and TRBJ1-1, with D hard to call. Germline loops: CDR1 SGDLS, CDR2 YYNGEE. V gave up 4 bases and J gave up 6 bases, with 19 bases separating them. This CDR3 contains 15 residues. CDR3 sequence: CASSPIDMVGAEAFF. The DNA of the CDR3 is TGTGCCAGCAGCCCCATCGACATGGTGGGCGCTGAAGCTTTCTTT.

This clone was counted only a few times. The CDR3: CSVEGGEETQYF. The CDR3 nucleotides are TGCAGCGTTGAGGGGGGTGAGGAGACCCAGTACTTC. The J gene is TRBJ2-5, the V gene TRBV29-1; D is perhaps TRBD2 (6 bases). The CDR3 extends over 12 amino acids. V was clipped by 3 bases and J by 5 bases, with 10 bases between them. Germline CDR1 is SQVTM and CDR2 is ANQGSEA.

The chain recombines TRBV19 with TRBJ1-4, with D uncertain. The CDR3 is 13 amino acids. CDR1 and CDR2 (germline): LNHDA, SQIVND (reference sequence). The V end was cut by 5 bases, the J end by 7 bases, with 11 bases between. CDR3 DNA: TGTGCCAGTAGTCTTCGAGCAGGTGAAAAACTGTTTTTT. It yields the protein CASSLRAGEKLFF.

CDR3 sequence: CASSPVVPGQGIAGELFF. The CDR3 coding sequence is TGTGCCAGCAGCCCCGTCGTACCGGGACAGGGAATCGCCGGGGAGCTGTTTTTT. The chain uses TRBV7-6 and TRBJ2-2; 9 bases are a match to TRBD1. CDR3 length equals 18 residues. From germline, CDR1 is SGHVS and CDR2 FNYEAQ. V shed 5 bases and J 6 bases; nucleotides not matched to a gene: 16.

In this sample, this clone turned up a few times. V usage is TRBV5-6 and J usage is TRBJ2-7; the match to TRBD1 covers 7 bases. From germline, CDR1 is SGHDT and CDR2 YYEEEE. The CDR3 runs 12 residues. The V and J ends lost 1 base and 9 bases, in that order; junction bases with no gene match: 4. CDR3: CASSLTGAGQYF. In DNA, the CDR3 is TGTGCCAGCAGCTTGACAGGGGCCGGGCAGTACTTC.

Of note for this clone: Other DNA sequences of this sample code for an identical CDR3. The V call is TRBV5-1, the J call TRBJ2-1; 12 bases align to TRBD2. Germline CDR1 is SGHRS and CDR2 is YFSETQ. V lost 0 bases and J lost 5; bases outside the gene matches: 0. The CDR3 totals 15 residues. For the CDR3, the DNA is TGCGCCAGCAGCTTGGGACTAGCGGGGGACAATGAGCAGTTCTTC. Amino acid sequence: CASSLGLAGDNEQFF.

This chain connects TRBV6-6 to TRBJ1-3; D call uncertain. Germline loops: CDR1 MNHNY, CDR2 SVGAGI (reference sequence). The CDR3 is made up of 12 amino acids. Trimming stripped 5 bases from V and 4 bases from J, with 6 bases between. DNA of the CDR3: TGTGCCAGCAGTCCAATCGGAAACACCATATATTTT. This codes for CASSPIGNTIYF.

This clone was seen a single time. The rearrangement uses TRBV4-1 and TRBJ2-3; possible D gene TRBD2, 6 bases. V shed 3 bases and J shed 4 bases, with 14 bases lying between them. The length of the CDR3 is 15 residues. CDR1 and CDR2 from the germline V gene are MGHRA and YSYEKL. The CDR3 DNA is TGCGCCAGCAGCCATCCGCCCGGGAGCGCAGATACGCAGTATTTT. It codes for CASSHPPGSADTQYF.

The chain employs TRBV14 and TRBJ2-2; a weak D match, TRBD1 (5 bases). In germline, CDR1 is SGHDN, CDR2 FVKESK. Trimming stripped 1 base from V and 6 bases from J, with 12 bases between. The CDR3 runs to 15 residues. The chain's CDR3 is CASSQGQGLAGELFF. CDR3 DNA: TGTGCCAGCAGCCAAGGGCAGGGATTGGCCGGGGAGCTGTTTTTT.

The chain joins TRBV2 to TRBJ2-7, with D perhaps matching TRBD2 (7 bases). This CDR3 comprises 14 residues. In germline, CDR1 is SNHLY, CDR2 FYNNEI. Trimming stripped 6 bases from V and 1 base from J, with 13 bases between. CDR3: CASREGGWSYEQYF. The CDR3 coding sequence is TGTGCCAGCAGAGAGGGGGGGTGGTCCTACGAGCAGTACTTC.

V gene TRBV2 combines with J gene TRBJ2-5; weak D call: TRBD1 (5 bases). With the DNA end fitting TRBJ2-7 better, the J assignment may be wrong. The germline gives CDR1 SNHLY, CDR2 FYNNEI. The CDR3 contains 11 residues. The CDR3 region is CVTVQGNEQYF. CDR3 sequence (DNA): TGTGTCACAGTCCAGGGTAACGAGCAGTACTTC.

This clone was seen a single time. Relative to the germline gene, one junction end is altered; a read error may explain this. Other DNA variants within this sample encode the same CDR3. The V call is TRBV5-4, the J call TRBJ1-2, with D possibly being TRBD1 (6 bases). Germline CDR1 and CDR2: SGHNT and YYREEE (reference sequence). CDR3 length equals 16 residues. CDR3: CASSGLRTEINYGYTF. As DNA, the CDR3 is TGTGCCAGCAGCGGACTTAGGACAGAGATAAACTATGGTTACACCTTC.

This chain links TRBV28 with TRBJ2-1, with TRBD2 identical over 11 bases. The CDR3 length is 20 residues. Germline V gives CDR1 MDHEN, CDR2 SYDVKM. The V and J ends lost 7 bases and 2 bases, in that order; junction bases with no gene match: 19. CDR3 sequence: CASMTLGTSGTKAPYNEQFF. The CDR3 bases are TGTGCCAGCATGACTTTGGGGACTAGCGGTACTAAAGCCCCCTACAATGAGCAGTTCTTC.

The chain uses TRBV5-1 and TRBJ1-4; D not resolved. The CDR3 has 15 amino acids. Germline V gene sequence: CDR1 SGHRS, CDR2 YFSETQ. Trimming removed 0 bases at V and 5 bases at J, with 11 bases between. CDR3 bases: TGCGCCAGCAGCTTGGGCGGAGGGTCGAATGAAAAACTGTTTTTT. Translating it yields CASSLGGGSNEKLFF. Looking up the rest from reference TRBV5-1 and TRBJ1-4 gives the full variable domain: KAGVTQTPRYLIKTRGQQVTLSCSPISGHRSVSWYQQTPGQGLQFLFEYFSETQRNKGNFPGRFSGRQFSNSRSEMNVSTLELGDSALYLCASSLGGGSNEKLFFGSGTQLSVL.